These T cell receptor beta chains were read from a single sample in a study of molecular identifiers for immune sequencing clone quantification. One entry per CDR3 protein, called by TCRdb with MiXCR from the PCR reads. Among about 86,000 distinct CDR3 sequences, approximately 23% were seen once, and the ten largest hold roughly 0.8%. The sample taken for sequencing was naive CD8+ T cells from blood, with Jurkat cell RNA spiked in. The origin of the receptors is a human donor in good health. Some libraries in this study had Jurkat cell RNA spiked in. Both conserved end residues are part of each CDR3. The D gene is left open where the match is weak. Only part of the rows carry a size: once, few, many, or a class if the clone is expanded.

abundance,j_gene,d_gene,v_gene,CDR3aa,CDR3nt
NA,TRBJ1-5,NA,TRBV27,CASSLLGGNQPQHF,TGTGCCAGCAGTTTATTGGGGGGCAATCAGCCCCAGCATTTT
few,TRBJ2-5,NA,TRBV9,CASSVMRGETQYF,TGTGCCAGCAGCGTTATGAGAGGAGAGACCCAGTACTTC
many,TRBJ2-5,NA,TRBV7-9,CASSRWPETQYF,TGTGCCAGCAGTCGATGGCCGGAGACCCAGTACTTC
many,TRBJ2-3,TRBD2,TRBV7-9,CASSSRTSGGPTDTQYF,TGTGCCAGCAGCTCACGGACTAGCGGGGGCCCCACAGATACGCAGTATTTT
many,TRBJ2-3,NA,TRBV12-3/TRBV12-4,CASSLGAGNTDMEYF,TGTGCCAGCAGTTTAGGTGCGGGGAACACAGATATGGAGTATTTT
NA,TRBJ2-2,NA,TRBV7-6,CASSLYLGGGTGALFF,TGTGCCAGCAGCTTATATCTCGGCGGGGGCACCGGGGCGCTGTTTTTT
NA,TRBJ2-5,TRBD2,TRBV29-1,CSVQSGTSGGPLPGETQYF,TGCAGCGTCCAAAGTGGGACTAGCGGGGGGCCGCTACCGGGAGAGACCCAGTACTTC
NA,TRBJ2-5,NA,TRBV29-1,CSVEGRAGETQYF,TGCAGCGTTGAAGGACGGGCCGGGGAGACCCAGTACTTC
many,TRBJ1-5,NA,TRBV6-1,CASTWGALHNQPQHF,TGTGCCAGCACTTGGGGCGCTTTACACAATCAGCCCCAGCATTTT
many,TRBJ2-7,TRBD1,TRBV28,CARLLPDRDYEQYF,TGTGCCAGGCTACTCCCGGACAGGGACTACGAGCAGTACTTC